The text below deals with one TCR beta chain. Sequenced by immunoSEQ multiplex PCR; TCRdb stores in-frame clones only, minus some. The repertoire holds about 45,000 clones, 65% to 90% seen once, with about 2.2% in the top ten. The data stem from a study of lymphopenia after photon versus proton radiotherapy. CDR3 length: 13 residues. Germline CDR1 is SGHAT and CDR2 is FQNNGV. Trimming took 2 bases from V and 5 from J, leaving 9 bases between them. The V and J genes are TRBV11-2 and TRBJ2-5; D call uncertain. The TCR was taken from a man in his forties or fifties with gastric cancer. The starting material was peripheral blood, obtained from a patient treated with photon-based radiotherapy. As DNA, the CDR3 is TGTGCCAGCAGCTTACTACGGTGGGAGACCCAGTACTTC. It encodes CASSLLRWETQYF.